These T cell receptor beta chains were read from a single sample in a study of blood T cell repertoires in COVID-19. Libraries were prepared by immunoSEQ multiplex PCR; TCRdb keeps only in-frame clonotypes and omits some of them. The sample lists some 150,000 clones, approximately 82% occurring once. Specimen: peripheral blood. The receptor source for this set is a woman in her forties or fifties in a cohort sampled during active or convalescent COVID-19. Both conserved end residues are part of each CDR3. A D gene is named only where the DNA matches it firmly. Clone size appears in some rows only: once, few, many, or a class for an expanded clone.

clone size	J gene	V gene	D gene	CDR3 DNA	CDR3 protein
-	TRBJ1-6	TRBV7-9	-	TGTGCCAGCAGCTTCGCGGGTAATTCACCCCTCCACTTT	CASSFAGNSPLHF
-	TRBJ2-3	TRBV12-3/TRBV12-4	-	TGTGCCAGCAGCCGGGAGAGCACAGATACGCAGTATTTT	CASSRESTDTQYF
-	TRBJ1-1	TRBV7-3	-	TGTGCCAGCAGCCGGCAGAGGGACACTGAAGCTTTCTTT	CASSRQRDTEAFF
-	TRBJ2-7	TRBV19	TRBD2	TGTGCCAGTAGTATTGCCGGGACTAGCTCGTTCGAGCAGTACTTC	CASSIAGTSSFEQYF
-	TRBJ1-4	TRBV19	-	TGTGCCAGTAGTTCTACAACTAATGAAAAACTGTTTTTT	CASSSTTNEKLFF
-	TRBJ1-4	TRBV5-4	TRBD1	TGTGCCAGCAGCTTGCGTTCCGGGACAGGGTATGAAAAACTGTTTTTT	CASSLRSGTGYEKLFF
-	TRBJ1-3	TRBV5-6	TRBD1	TGTGCCAGCGAGGGACAGTTCGGAAACACCATATATTTT	CASEGQFGNTIYF
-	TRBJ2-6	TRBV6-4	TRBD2	TGTGCCAGCAGTGGACAGGGTTTGACTAGCGGGGGGCCTGGGGCCAACGTCCTGACTTTC	CASSGQGLTSGGPGANVLTF
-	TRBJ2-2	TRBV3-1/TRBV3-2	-	TGTGCCAGCAGCCAACTCCGGGGCACCGGGGAGCTGTTTTTT	CASSQLRGTGELFF
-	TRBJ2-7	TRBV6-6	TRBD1	TGTGCCAGCAGCATCACGGGACAGGGTTTTTTCGAGCAGTACTTC	CASSITGQGFFEQYF
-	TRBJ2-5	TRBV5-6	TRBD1	TGTGCCAGCAGCTTGGATTGGGACAGGGGAAATTACCAAGAGACCCAGTACTTC	CASSLDWDRGNYQETQYF
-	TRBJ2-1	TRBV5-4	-	TGTGCCAGCAGCCTAAGACAGGACAATGAGCAGTTCTTC	CASSLRQDNEQFF
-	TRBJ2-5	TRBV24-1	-	TGTGCCACCAGTGACCCTGATCAGCAAGAGACCCAGTACTTC	CATSDPDQQETQYF
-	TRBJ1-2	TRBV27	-	TGTGCCAGCAGTTTAGTGTTCGACAGGAACTATGGCTACACCTTC	CASSLVFDRNYGYTF
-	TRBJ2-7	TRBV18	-	TGTGCCAGCTCAAACGGACAGTCCTACGAGCAGTACTTC	CASSNGQSYEQYF
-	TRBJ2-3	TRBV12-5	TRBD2	TGTGCTAGTGGTTTGCCCTTACGGGGACTAGCGGGTTACACAGATACGCAGTATTTT	CASGLPLRGLAGYTDTQYF
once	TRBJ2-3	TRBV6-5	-	TGTGCCAGCACTATACTTCTCCAGGGCGGTACGCAGTATTTT	CASTILLQGGTQYF
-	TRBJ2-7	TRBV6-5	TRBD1	TGTGCCAGCAGTCCTCGGACAGGTTGGTACGAGCAGTACTTC	CASSPRTGWYEQYF
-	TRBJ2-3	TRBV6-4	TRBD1	TGTGCCAGCAGTACAGGGGGCAACACAGATACGCAGTATTTT	CASSTGGNTDTQYF
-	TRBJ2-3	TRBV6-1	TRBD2	TGTGCCAGCAGTGAATATAGCGGGGGGGGCGCAGATACGCAGTATTTT	CASSEYSGGGADTQYF
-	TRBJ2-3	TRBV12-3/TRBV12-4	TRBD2	TGTGCCAGCGAGCGGGGGAGCACAGATACGCAGTATTTT	CASERGSTDTQYF
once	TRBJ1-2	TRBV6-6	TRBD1	TGTGCCAGCAGTGTCTACACAGGGGACGATGGCTACACCTTC	CASSVYTGDDGYTF
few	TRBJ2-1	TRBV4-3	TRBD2	TGCGCCAGCAGCCAAGATCGGGGGCTAGCGGGGTACAATGAGCAGTTCTTC	CASSQDRGLAGYNEQFF
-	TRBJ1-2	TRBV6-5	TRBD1	TGTGCCAGCAGTAAACCGACAGGGGGTGGCTACACCTTC	CASSKPTGGGYTF
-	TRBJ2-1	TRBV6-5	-	TGTGCCACCACCCTCCTGACAGGTTCCTACAATGAGCAGTTCTTC	CATTLLTGSYNEQFF
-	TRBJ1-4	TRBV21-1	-	TGTGCCAGCCACAGGGTCTTTGAAAAACTGTTTTTT	CASHRVFEKLFF